This passage covers 17 T cell receptor beta chains from one sample sequenced in a study of PD-L1 blockade in urothelial cancer. Clones were read by immunoSEQ multiplex PCR, and TCRdb kept only the in-frame ones, dropping some. This table has about 86,000 clones, over 75% appearing once. Stated time point: pretreatment peripheral blood. The material sequenced was PBMCs, taken around atezolizumab (anti-PD-L1) treatment. Source of these receptors: a man in his 60s with urothelial cancer.

This clone has a single count. CDR3 residues: CASSLTGGSFYGYTF. CDR3 sequence (DNA): TGTGCCAGCAGCTTGACAGGGGGGTCCTTCTATGGCTACACCTTC. V gene TRBV5-6 combines with J gene TRBJ1-2; 8 nucleotides align to TRBD1. The germline gives CDR1 SGHDT, CDR2 YYEEEE. CDR3 length: 15 residues. After removal of 1 base from V and 4 bases from J, the junction contained 6 bases not matched to a gene. Based on the CDR3 plus reference TRBV5-6 and TRBJ1-2, the full variable domain is DAGVTQSPTHLIKTRGQQVTLRCSPKSGHDTVSWYQQALGQGPQFIFQYYEEEERQRGNFPDRFSGHQFPNYSSELNVNALLLGDSALYLCASSLTGGSFYGYTFGSGTRLTVV.

The chain uses TRBV5-6 and TRBJ1-2; D not certain. CDR1 and CDR2 (germline): SGHDT, YYEEEE. Trimming left V 4 bases short and J 4 bases short, with 8 bases between. This CDR3 is 12 amino acids long. The CDR3 here is CASSPYSYGYTF. The CDR3 nucleotides are TGTGCCAGCAGCCCCTATAGCTATGGCTACACCTTC.

Only one count was recorded for this clone. V usage is TRBV5-1 and J usage is TRBJ1-6, with TRBD1 matching 10 bases. CDR3 length: 16 amino acids. Germline trimming cut 4 bases from V and 8 bases from J; bases unmatched to any gene: 9. Germline V CDR1 and CDR2: SGHRS, YFSETQ. The CDR3 region has the DNA TGCGCCAGCAGCCCCGGGACAGGGGCTTTCGATTCACCCCTCCACTTT. Its translation: CASSPGTGAFDSPLHF.

This chain links TRBV18 with TRBJ2-7, with 9 nucleotides matching TRBD1. The CDR3 loop spans 12 amino acids. The V and J ends lost 2 bases and 7 bases, in that order; junction bases with no gene match: 0. Germline CDR1 reads KGHSH; CDR2 reads LQKENI. Written as DNA, the CDR3 is TGTGCCAGCTCACCAGGGACAGGGGAGCAGTACTTC. This sequence encodes CASSPGTGEQYF. Complete variable domain (other parts from reference TRBV18 and TRBJ2-7): NAGVMQNPRHLVRRRGQEARLRCSPMKGHSHVYWYRQLPEEGLKFMVYLQKENIIDESGMPKERFSAEFPKEGPSILRIQQVVRGDSAAYFCASSPGTGEQYFGPGTRLTVT.

The genes are TRBV6-5 and TRBJ2-7, with TRBD2 as a possible D gene (6 bases). The CDR3 extends over 16 amino acids. CDR1 MNHEY and CDR2 SVGAGI come from the germline V gene. With 0 bases removed from V and 1 base from J, the gap between germline ends came to 13 bases. The CDR3 nucleotides are TGTGCCAGCAGTTACTCGATTGGCGGGACGTCCTACGAGCAGTACTTC. Its translation is CASSYSIGGTSYEQYF.

This chain joins TRBV28 and TRBJ1-1; the D gene is possibly TRBD1 (6 bases). Germline loops: CDR1 MDHEN, CDR2 SYDVKM. V lost 3 bases and J 0 bases, leaving 14 bases between the germline ends. CDR3 length: 16 amino acids. CDR3 sequence reads: CASSLGGAWMNTEAFF. CDR3 DNA: TGTGCCAGCAGTTTGGGGGGGGCGTGGATGAACACTGAAGCTTTCTTT.

The chain uses TRBV9 and TRBJ2-7; TRBD1 matches 7 bases. The trim removed 2 bases at V and 4 bases at J, leaving 15 bases unmatched. Per germline, CDR1 SGDLS and CDR2 YYNGEE. The CDR3 runs to 17 residues. CDR3 region: CASSVDAQGQIPYEQYF. DNA for the CDR3: TGTGCCAGCAGCGTCGACGCACAGGGACAGATCCCATACGAGCAGTACTTC.

V gene TRBV28 combines with J gene TRBJ1-5; TRBD1 might be the D (6 bases). The germline CDR1 and CDR2 sequences are MDHEN and SYDVKM. CDR3 length: 15 amino acids. V was trimmed by 3 bases and J by 6 bases, leaving 15 bases between them. The CDR3 bases are TGTGCCAGCAGTTTCGGTGGGCAGGGGCCTCAGCCCCAGCATTTT. It translates to CASSFGGQGPQPQHF.

This chain joins TRBV6-5 and TRBJ2-5, with a weak D call TRBD1 (6 bases). The germline V gene has CDR1 MNHEY and CDR2 SVGAGI. With 1 base removed from V and 7 bases from J, the gap between germline ends came to 10 bases. The CDR3 is made up of 13 amino acids. CDR3 DNA sequence: TGTGCCAGCAGTTACTTGGCAGGGGCGACCCAGTACTTC. It translates to CASSYLAGATQYF.

This clone was found once. The chain recombines TRBV5-1 with TRBJ2-6, with D possibly TRBD2 on 5 matching bases. Germline V lookup: CDR1 SGHRS, CDR2 YFSETQ. CDR3 size: 18 residues. V lost 3 bases and J lost 4, with 20 bases in between. CDR3 region: CASSSQSTTTSGANVLTF. The CDR3 DNA is TGCGCCAGCAGCTCTCAATCGACGACTACCTCAGGGGCCAACGTCCTGACTTTC.

The rearrangement links TRBV4-1 to TRBJ2-7; possibly TRBD1 for D (5 bases). The CDR3 sequence is 14 residues long. The ends were cut back, 1 base at V and 0 bases at J, with 7 bases in the middle. CDR1 and CDR2 from the germline V gene are MGHRA and YSYEKL. The CDR3 loop is CASSQGQSSYEQYF. The CDR3 nucleotides read TGCGCCAGCAGCCAAGGACAGAGCTCCTACGAGCAGTACTTC.

This chain uses TRBV11-1 with TRBJ2-1; 7 nucleotides line up with TRBD1. Germline assignment: CDR1 SGHAT and CDR2 FQDESV (reference sequence). CDR3 length: 14 amino acids. The V segment lost 2 bases and the J segment 7 bases; nucleotides outside the gene matches: 5. The CDR3: CASSLIPQGNEQFF. In DNA form, the CDR3 reads TGTGCCAGCAGCTTAATTCCACAGGGGAATGAGCAGTTCTTC.

CDR3 DNA sequence: TGTGCCAGCAGTTTGGGACTAGCGGGGGAGCAGTACTTC. Translated, it gives CASSLGLAGEQYF. The chain is built from TRBV6-6 and TRBJ2-7; 13 bases map to TRBD2. The CDR3 has 13 residues. The V and J ends lost 4 bases and 7 bases, in that order; junction bases with no gene match: 1. In germline, CDR1 is MNHNY, CDR2 SVGAGI (reference sequence).

This chain joins TRBV7-3 and TRBJ2-1; 10 positions agree with TRBD2. V shed 5 bases and J 4 bases; nucleotides not matched to a gene: 5. CDR3 length: 15 residues. Germline V gene sequence: CDR1 SGHTA, CDR2 FQGTGA. The CDR3 DNA sequence: TGTGCCAGCAGCCGGACTAGCGGTAGATACAATGAGCAGTTCTTC. Translated, it gives CASSRTSGRYNEQFF. The full variable domain, with the rest looked up from reference TRBV7-3 and TRBJ2-1, is GAGVSQTPSNKVTEKGKYVELRCDPISGHTALYWYRQSLGQGPEFLIYFQGTGAADDSGLPNDRFFAVRPEGSVSTLKIQRTERGDSAVYLCASSRTSGRYNEQFFGPGTRLTVL.

The chain has TRBV11-3 and TRBJ1-6; 7 nucleotides line up with TRBD1. There are 14 residues in the CDR3. V lost 5 bases and J lost 11; bases outside the gene matches: 9. The V gene's germline CDR1 is SGHNT and CDR2 YENEEA. CDR3: CASSRTGVKTPLHF. CDR3 in DNA: TGTGCCAGCAGCCGAACAGGGGTCAAAACACCCCTCCACTTT.

This chain joins TRBV19 and TRBJ2-6; the match to TRBD1 covers 10 bases. Trimming took 7 bases from V and 3 from J; bases not matched to a gene: 6. CDR1 and CDR2 from the germline V gene are LNHDA and SQIVND (reference sequence). There are 16 residues in the CDR3. CDR3 nucleotide sequence: TGTGCCAGTACTAAGACAGGGGGCTTTGGGGCCAACGTCCTGACTTTC. Amino acid sequence: CASTKTGGFGANVLTF.

V usage is TRBV19 and J usage is TRBJ1-2; D uncertain. The germline V and J ends were trimmed by 7 bases and 4 bases, with 13 bases remaining between them. CDR3 length equals 13 residues. CDR1 is LNHDA and CDR2 is SQIVND in the germline V gene (reference sequence). CDR3 in amino acids: CASTPGFAYGYTF. CDR3 coding DNA: TGTGCCAGTACCCCCGGGTTTGCCTATGGCTACACCTTC.